This entry lists 18 T cell receptor beta chains sequenced from one sample in a study of beta chain features in type 1 diabetes. What was sequenced were expressed TCRB transcripts, since all of the isolated RNA had been reverse transcribed. TCRdb keeps only in-frame clones here, not all; method: immunoSEQ multiplex PCR. Of 400,000 to 550,000 clones listed, about an eighth are singletons. Sequencing was performed on naive CD4+ T cells from blood. The receptor source for this set is a woman younger than 35 in good health.

This clone occurred many times. The gene calls are TRBV15 and TRBJ2-7, with TRBD2 matching 7 bases. CDR3 size: 15 residues. Trimming at V came to 3 bases and at J to 1 base, leaving 6 bases not matched to a gene. CDR1 LNHNV and CDR2 YYDKDF come from the germline V gene (reference sequence). CDR3 sequence: CATSRVAGASYEQYF. The CDR3 nucleotides are TGTGCCACCAGCAGGGTGGCGGGAGCTTCCTACGAGCAGTACTTC.

There are a few counts of this clone. V is TRBV4-1 and J is TRBJ1-2; D remains ambiguous. This CDR3 spans 16 amino acids. Trimming cost V 2 bases and J 2 bases, with 15 bases left between them. Per the germline V gene, CDR1 is MGHRA and CDR2 is YSYEKL. The CDR3: CASSQIQGFKNYGYTF. CDR3 DNA: TGCGCCAGCAGCCAAATTCAAGGGTTTAAAAACTATGGCTACACCTTC.

In regard to this clone: It may be a read error: a sequence one base away is much more abundant. Other nucleotide sequences in the sample specify the same CDR3. The chain is built from TRBV11-2 and TRBJ2-3; no clear D. Germline assignment: CDR1 SGHAT and CDR2 FQNNGV. Trimming took 6 bases from V and 3 from J, leaving 4 bases between them. The CDR3 runs 11 residues. The CDR3, as DNA: TGTGCCAGCAGTAGGACAGATACGCAGTATTTT. Its protein product is CASSRTDTQYF.

CDR3 loop: CAWSLQGSYNEQFF. As DNA, the CDR3 is TGTGCCTGGAGTCTACAGGGCTCCTACAATGAGCAGTTCTTC. This rearrangement joins TRBV30 to TRBJ2-1; weak D call: TRBD1 (6 bases). The CDR3 is 14 amino acids. With 2 bases removed from V and 0 bases from J, the gap between germline ends came to 8 bases. The germline V gene encodes CDR1 GTSNPN and CDR2 SVGIG (reference sequence).

The DNA for the CDR3 is TGTGCCAGCAGCCGCTGGGCCAACGTCCTGACTTTC. Protein: CASSRWANVLTF. The chain couples TRBV7-3 to TRBJ2-6; D call uncertain. Germline V gene data show CDR1 as SGHTA and CDR2 as FQGTGA. The CDR3 extends over 12 amino acids. With 5 bases removed from V and 5 bases from J, the gap between germline ends came to 4 bases.

The rearrangement joins TRBV10-2 to TRBJ2-3, with D possibly being TRBD1 (5 bases). The V gene's germline CDR1 is WSHSY and CDR2 SAAADI. The CDR3 is 14 residues long. V gave up 6 bases and J gave up 2 bases, with 12 bases separating them. The CDR3: CASSRRVATDTQYF. Written as DNA, the CDR3 is TGCGCCAGCAGCCGCAGGGTGGCCACAGATACGCAGTATTTT.

The chain uses TRBV13 and TRBJ2-1, with 9 bases that match TRBD2. Germline trimming cut 5 bases from V and 12 bases from J; bases unmatched to any gene: 14. The CDR3 extends over 15 amino acids. CDR1 is PRHDT and CDR2 is FYEKMQ in the germline V gene (reference sequence). CDR3 sequence: CASSLSGSPPSGQFF. CDR3 DNA sequence: TGTGCCAGCAGCCTTAGCGGGAGTCCCCCCAGCGGGCAGTTCTTC.

This clone was counted a few times. DNA of the CDR3: TGTGCCAGCCAGGCGGCGACCAAAAACATTCAGTACTTC. Its translation is CASQAATKNIQYF. The genes are TRBV6-5 and TRBJ2-4, with unresolved D. The V end was cut by 8 bases, the J end by 2 bases, with 10 bases between. Germline V CDR1 and CDR2: MNHEY, SVGAGI. The CDR3 totals 13 residues.

This clone showed up just a few times. The V gene is TRBV29-1, the J gene TRBJ2-3, with 10 positions matching TRBD1. Germline V CDR1 and CDR2: SQVTM, ANQGSEA. V lost 1 base to trimming and J lost 4 bases; unmatched junction nucleotides: 2. This CDR3 spans 14 amino acids. The CDR3 sequence is CSVEGQGAADTQYF. CDR3 sequence (DNA): TGCAGCGTTGAAGGACAGGGGGCCGCAGATACGCAGTATTTT.

This clone was counted between two and nine times. The chain employs TRBV6-1 and TRBJ1-1; possible D gene TRBD1, 6 bases. This CDR3 is built from 15 residues. Trimming cost V 0 bases and J 7 bases, with 15 bases left between them. From germline, CDR1 is MNHNS and CDR2 SASEGT. The CDR3 DNA follows: TGTGCCAGCAGTGAAGCGTATAGACAGGAGAGTGAAGCTTTCTTT. Protein: CASSEAYRQESEAFF.

This clone occurred a few times. V usage is TRBV29-1 and J usage is TRBJ1-1, with D maybe TRBD1 (5 bases). With 7 bases removed from V and 1 base from J, the gap between germline ends came to 10 bases. CDR1 and CDR2 from the germline V gene are SQVTM and ANQGSEA. The CDR3 sequence is 12 residues long. The CDR3 DNA reads as TGCAGCGCCAGGGTAGGGAACACTGAAGCTTTCTTT. Amino acids: CSARVGNTEAFF. The full variable domain, its missing parts supplied by reference TRBV29-1 and TRBJ1-1, is SAVISQKPSRDICQRGTSLTIQCQVDSQVTMMFWYRQQPGQSLTLIATANQGSEATYESGFVIDKFPISRPNLTFSTLTVSNMSPEDSSIYLCSARVGNTEAFFGQGTRLTVV.

This clone was picked up a small number of times. The chain combines TRBV19 with TRBJ2-5; D possibly corresponds to TRBD2 (6 bases). The V and J ends lost 5 bases and 5 bases respectively, with 12 bases between them. The CDR3 is made up of 13 amino acids. Germline-derived CDR1 and CDR2 are LNHDA and SQIVND (reference sequence). The CDR3 loop is CASSLWEAETQYF. Written as DNA, the CDR3 is TGTGCCAGTAGTTTGTGGGAGGCGGAGACCCAGTACTTC.

The V call is TRBV7-9, the J call TRBJ1-4; TRBD1 might be the D (5 bases). The germline gives CDR1 SEHNR, CDR2 FQNEAQ (reference sequence). Trimming stripped 6 bases from V and 7 bases from J, with 9 bases between. The CDR3 has 12 amino acids. This CDR3 reads CASSFTGEKLFF. The CDR3 DNA follows: TGTGCCAGCAGTTTCACAGGTGAAAAACTGTTTTTT.

This clone has a handful of counts. The V and J genes are TRBV4-3 and TRBJ2-6; no clear D. CDR1 is LGHNA, CDR2 YSLEER, per germline. This CDR3 spans 14 amino acids. The V gene lost 0 bases and the J gene lost 12 bases, with 12 bases spanning the gap. CDR3 loop: CASSQESTSGVLTF. The CDR3 DNA sequence: TGCGCCAGCAGCCAAGAGTCAACGTCGGGCGTCCTGACTTTC.

The V and J genes are TRBV18 and TRBJ2-1; weak D call: TRBD1 (6 bases). In germline, CDR1 is KGHSH, CDR2 LQKENI. This CDR3 has 15 amino acids. Trimming pared 3 bases from V and 5 bases from J, leaving 14 bases between. Written as DNA, the CDR3 is TGTGCCAGCTCACCGAGGCAGGGGCTAAACAATGAGCAGTTCTTC. Translating gives CASSPRQGLNNEQFF. Based on the CDR3 plus reference TRBV18 and TRBJ2-1, the full variable domain is NAGVMQNPRHLVRRRGQEARLRCSPMKGHSHVYWYRQLPEEGLKFMVYLQKENIIDESGMPKERFSAEFPKEGPSILRIQQVVRGDSAAYFCASSPRQGLNNEQFFGPGTRLTVL.

This clone was found a few times. The chain is built from TRBV7-6 and TRBJ2-1, with 8 bases matching TRBD2. Germline V CDR1 and CDR2: SGHVS, FNYEAQ. There are 14 residues in the CDR3. Losses at the gene ends were 3 bases for V and 8 bases for J; bases not matched to a gene: 6. CDR3 sequence: CASSLGLGHHEQFF. CDR3 bases: TGTGCCAGCAGCTTGGGACTAGGACACCATGAGCAGTTCTTC.

Only a few counts were recorded for this clone. V is TRBV6-5 and J is TRBJ2-3; possibly TRBD1 for D (6 bases). The CDR3 has 15 residues. Germline V gene data show CDR1 as MNHEY and CDR2 as SVGAGI. V was cut by 6 bases and J by 0 bases, with 13 bases left in between. CDR3 protein: CASSRTASSTDTQYF. The CDR3 nucleotides read TGTGCCAGCAGCAGGACAGCCTCTAGCACAGATACGCAGTATTTT.

The gene calls are TRBV9 and TRBJ1-2; unclear D gene. This CDR3 is 16 amino acids long. CDR1 is SGDLS, CDR2 YYNGEE, per germline. V was clipped by 1 base and J by 0 bases, with 13 bases between them. CDR3 coding DNA: TGTGCCAGCAGCGTAAATTGGGCGGTTGCTAACTATGGCTACACCTTC. This translates into CASSVNWAVANYGYTF.